Shown below are 13 T cell receptor beta chains from a single sample sequenced in a study of blood T cells in healthy people across ages. Sample-barcoded 5' priming and a J-beta primer mix drove a second PCR of roughly 7 to 11 cycles. One entry per CDR3 protein, called by TCRdb with MiXCR from the 5' RACE reads. The sample lists 750,000 or so distinct CDR3 sequences, roughly 25% occurring once. This sample also appeared in a second study, on T cells of mothers and their children.

Sequencing input: blood. These TCRs come from a boy under 18 in good health.

The table lists this clonotype with a few counts. J is TRBJ2-1 and V is TRBV10-2, with 13 bases lining up with TRBD2. The germline V gene has CDR1 WSHSY and CDR2 SAAADI. The CDR3 is 15 amino acids. V lost 7 bases to trimming and J lost 4 bases; unmatched junction nucleotides: 4. CDR3 loop: CASTRLAGGYNEQFF. CDR3 in DNA: TGCGCCAGCACCCGACTAGCGGGAGGATACAATGAGCAGTTCTTC.

CDR3 coding DNA: TGTGCCAGCAGCCGCTTGACAGGGGGAGAAGAAAAACTGTTTTTT. Its protein is CASSRLTGGEEKLFF. The chain has TRBV7-9 and TRBJ1-4, with 9 bases aligning to TRBD1. From germline, CDR1 is SEHNR and CDR2 FQNEAQ (reference sequence). The ends lost 5 bases at V and 8 bases at J; junction bases unmatched: 9. This CDR3 comprises 15 residues.

The chain recombines TRBV20-1 with TRBJ2-5, with D possibly TRBD2 on 5 matching bases. V lost 6 bases and J lost 5, with 22 bases in between. This CDR3 spans 15 amino acids. The germline V gene has CDR1 DFQATT and CDR2 SNEGSKA (reference sequence). The CDR3 loop is CSALLARGPGETQYF. In DNA form, the CDR3 reads TGCAGTGCCCTGTTAGCGCGAGGGCCGGGGGAGACCCAGTACTTC.

The chain is built from TRBV7-2 and TRBJ2-3; D is ambiguous. Deletions cut 5 bases from V and 2 bases from J, with 8 bases between. CDR1 and CDR2 from the germline V gene are SGHTA and FQGNSA. The CDR3 sequence is 13 residues long. Here the CDR3 DNA reads TGTGCCAGCAGCCCCGGATTCACAGATACGCAGTATTTT. Translated: CASSPGFTDTQYF.

In this sample, this clonotype turned up a few times. The V call is TRBV7-9, the J call TRBJ2-7, with 7 positions matching TRBD1. The V gene end was trimmed by 1 base and the J gene end by 3 bases; junction bases not matched to a gene: 6. CDR1 SEHNR and CDR2 FQNEAQ come from the germline V gene (reference sequence). The length of the CDR3 is 15 residues. The CDR3 loop is CASSLDNRGHYEQYF. CDR3 coding DNA: TGTGCCAGCAGCTTAGACAACAGGGGTCACTACGAGCAGTACTTC.

This clonotype was counted many times. Written as DNA, the CDR3 is TGTGCCAGCAGCCAAGTCGGGGAGCTGTTTTTT. This encodes CASSQVGELFF. The V call is TRBV14, the J call TRBJ2-2; D uncertain. Trimming removed 1 base at V and 7 bases at J, with 1 base between. CDR1 and CDR2 (germline): SGHDN, FVKESK. The CDR3 sequence is 11 residues long.

This clonotype was picked up many times. V usage is TRBV29-1 and J usage is TRBJ1-1, with D unresolved. Trimming stripped 6 bases from V and 0 bases from J, with 11 bases between. The CDR3 length is 13 residues. Germline V lookup: CDR1 SQVTM, CDR2 ANQGSEA. CDR3 bases: TGCAGCGTCGCACGGAGGCTGAACACTGAAGCTTTCTTT. Amino acid sequence: CSVARRLNTEAFF.

Turning to this clonotype: An end of the junction does not agree with germline; a read error may underlie this. The genes are TRBV7-6 and TRBJ2-3; 9 bases fit TRBD1. The germline V gene has CDR1 SGHVS and CDR2 FNYEAQ. The CDR3 extends over 13 amino acids. Here the CDR3 DNA reads TGTGCCTGCAGCCGGGACAGGGAAGATACGCAGTATTTT. Translated: CACSRDREDTQYF.

This clonotype came up a few times. The J gene is TRBJ2-2, the V gene TRBV3-1; 9 positions match TRBD2. Trimming removed 0 bases from V and 8 bases from J; junction bases left unmatched: 13. Germline-derived CDR1 and CDR2 are LGHDT and YNNKEL (reference sequence). The CDR3 covers 18 residues. The CDR3 DNA reads TGTGCCAGCAGCCAAGATGCGGGGGGGTCCACTAGAACGGGGGAGCTGTTTTTT. Its protein product is CASSQDAGGSTRTGELFF.

The chain joins TRBV7-6 to TRBJ1-2; D gene unclear. Trimming removed 6 bases at V and 4 bases at J, with 18 bases between. CDR1 is SGHVS and CDR2 is FNYEAQ in the germline V gene. This CDR3 contains 15 residues. The CDR3 region is CASSSPGEGSYGYTF. The CDR3 DNA reads as TGTGCCAGCAGTTCACCAGGCGAGGGTTCCTATGGCTACACCTTC.

This sequence joins TRBV7-2 and TRBJ1-1; D not certain. Per germline, CDR1 SGHTA and CDR2 FQGNSA. V lost 3 bases and J lost 0, with 5 bases in between. This CDR3 comprises 13 residues. For the CDR3, the DNA is TGTGCCAGCAGCTTTCAGATGAACACTGAAGCTTTCTTT. As protein: CASSFQMNTEAFF.

This clonotype was seen a few times. V gene TRBV6-2 or TRBV6-3 combines with J gene TRBJ2-4; D may be TRBD2 (5 bases). Trimming took 0 bases from V and 9 from J, leaving 12 bases between them. Germline CDR1 MNHEY, CDR2 SVGEGT. CDR3 length equals 14 residues. The CDR3 bases are TGTGCCAGCAGTTACTCGGGAGCGGTCGGCATTCAGTACTTC. Amino acids: CASSYSGAVGIQYF.

This clonotype appeared once. The chain is built from TRBV29-1 and TRBJ2-7, with D possibly matching TRBD1 (6 bases). Germline lookup yields CDR1 SQVTM and CDR2 ANQGSEA. Trimming stripped 7 bases from V and 5 bases from J, with 12 bases between. The length of the CDR3 is 11 residues. Here the CDR3 reads CSGKQGDEQYF. CDR3 in DNA: TGCAGCGGTAAACAGGGAGACGAGCAGTACTTC.